Given below is one TCR beta chain in context. The data stem from a study of identical twins. CDR3 size: 14 residues. CDR1 is KGHSH, CDR2 LQKENI, per germline. With 3 bases removed from V and 1 base from J, the gap between germline ends came to 10 bases. TCRdb fed the 5' RACE reads into MiXCR, producing one record per CDR3 protein. The profile shows 500,000 to 550,000 distinct CDR3 sequences, 20% to 25% of them singletons. These data also featured in a second study, about T cells expressing NK-cell markers. That investigation notes: Seropositivity for HCMV was found in seven of the eight sequenced donors, with one seronegative.

The source material was CD4+ T cells sorted from blood. This TCR was recovered from a woman younger than 35 in good health. V usage is TRBV18 and J usage is TRBJ2-7, with no clear D. The CDR3 bases are TGTGCCAGCTCACCCACGACCAGGTCCTACGAGCAGTACTTC. As protein: CASSPTTRSYEQYF.